The present T cell receptor (beta chain) was sequenced within a study of T cells in Graves' hyperthyroidism and ophthalmopathy (dated by TCRdb to the late 2010s). Concerning the study at large: Peripheral blood samples were taken at initial diagnosis, before any treatment was given. To identify TCR V-J signatures that set the groups apart, the researchers used a discovery cohort of 100 patients, made up of around 42 with Graves' ophthalmopathy and 57 with stable Graves' hyperthyroidism. The paper reports TCR Vbeta CDR3 sequencing of 140 or so peripheral blood samples: around 41 ophthalmopathy, fewer than 80 hyperthyroidism and around 17 progressor patients. After blood sampling, hyperthyroidism patients were treated with methimazole at a starting dose of 30 mg daily, and ophthalmopathy patients were treated with high-dose intravenous methylprednisolone. Thyroid tissue and blood T-cell repertoires from six Graves' hyperthyroidism patients were also compared in the study. The approximately 100 discovery patients were randomly divided into training and test sets at a 7:3 ratio. Prospective prediction of ophthalmopathy was tested in an independent validation cohort of 18 to 20 hyperthyroidism patients and 17 patients who later progressed to ophthalmopathy. Overall study results and their limits: In cross-validation, a model built on a 13 V-J signature told ophthalmopathy apart from stable hyperthyroidism with roughly 87% sensitivity and roughly 82% specificity, and in testing the same model reached 80%/75%. Most expanded thyroid clonotypes (frequency above 0.001) were also detected in blood, a finding suggesting that blood repertoires may reflect thyroid immune responses. No statistical method was used to set the sample size in advance, and investigators knew the group allocation. During validation, the model predicted progression to ophthalmopathy a median of approximately 7 months ahead of onset, with more than 55% sensitivity and 72% to 80% specificity.

The TCR beta CDR3 regions were amplified from RNA transcripts. The TCR CDR3 was subjected to a first round of RT-PCR using the HTBI primer set and the Qiagen OneStep RT-PCR kit. Libraries were constructed in a second round of multiplex PCR, after which size selection and purification were carried out. Sequencing of the libraries was done on an Illumina HiSeq2000 using paired-end 100 bp reads. The source study handled its data this way. SOAPnuke was used to process the raw data, removing reads that contained adapters or uncalled bases, had a mean Phred below 15, or lacked an exact match to the constant primer or identifier. COPE v1.2.5 was used to merge high-quality paired reads, and clonotypes were defined as unique nucleotide sequences. MiTCR v1.1 was used to align the clonotypes against IMGT TRBV, TRBD and TRBJ reference segments. The analysis included only V-J combinations with a frequency above 0.0001, which together covered more than 99% of the repertoires. A TCS score was defined as the ratio between F50 (clonal expansion) and ExV (chaos), using BLOSUM62-based TCRdist between CDR3 peptides within each V-J. Welch's t-statistics and random forest reduced roughly 530 V-J features to 13, which were used in a naive Bayes classifier (R e1071). Using fastp trimming at Q25 and MiXCR clonotype assembly, TCRdb reanalyzed the public sequencing data and kept in-frame beta chains. Each CDR3 protein gets just one entry, which takes the most common genes and DNA from the rows behind it. The V and J calls and clone size come from TCRdb's table, not from the authors' own analysis. This sample lists roughly 660,000 distinct CDR3 sequences; 15% to 20% were detected once. Of the sample, less than 20% falls within the top ten clones.

Counted from cysteine to phenylalanine, this CDR3 has 15 amino acids. The kept DNA is CDR3 alone, 45 bases in frame from the first base. Per the germline V gene, MDHEN is the CDR1 and SYDVKM is the CDR2. V is cut by 2 bases and J by 2 bases, and the space between the germline ends is 10 bases. Stable Graves' hyperthyroidism was defined as no progression to ophthalmopathy during 18 months of follow-up. The hyperthyroidism patients were between 18 and 65 years old and newly diagnosed, with a disease duration of less than 2 months. The study excluded patients with uncontrolled infections, other autoimmune diseases, pregnancy or lactation. Diagnoses were based on clinical symptoms, serum thyroxine and TRAb, thyroid ultrasound and orbital computed tomography. Ficoll-Paque density gradient centrifugation was used to isolate PBMCs from around 10 ml of fresh peripheral blood. Trizol reagent was used to extract total RNA, and RNA quality was then checked on an Agilent 2100 Bioanalyzer.

This clonotype has a handful of counts. The antigen this receptor binds is unknown. Per-base quality was not reported, and no clone a single base away is much larger than it. Sample: blood. The chain uses TRBV28 and TRBJ1-5, with the identity of the D gene unclear. This sequence was found in a man aged 45-60 years with Graves' hyperthyroidism. At the DNA level, the sequence is TGTGCCAGCAGTTTAGAAATCAAGGGCAATCAGCCCCAGCATTTT. It codes for CASSLEIKGNQPQHF.